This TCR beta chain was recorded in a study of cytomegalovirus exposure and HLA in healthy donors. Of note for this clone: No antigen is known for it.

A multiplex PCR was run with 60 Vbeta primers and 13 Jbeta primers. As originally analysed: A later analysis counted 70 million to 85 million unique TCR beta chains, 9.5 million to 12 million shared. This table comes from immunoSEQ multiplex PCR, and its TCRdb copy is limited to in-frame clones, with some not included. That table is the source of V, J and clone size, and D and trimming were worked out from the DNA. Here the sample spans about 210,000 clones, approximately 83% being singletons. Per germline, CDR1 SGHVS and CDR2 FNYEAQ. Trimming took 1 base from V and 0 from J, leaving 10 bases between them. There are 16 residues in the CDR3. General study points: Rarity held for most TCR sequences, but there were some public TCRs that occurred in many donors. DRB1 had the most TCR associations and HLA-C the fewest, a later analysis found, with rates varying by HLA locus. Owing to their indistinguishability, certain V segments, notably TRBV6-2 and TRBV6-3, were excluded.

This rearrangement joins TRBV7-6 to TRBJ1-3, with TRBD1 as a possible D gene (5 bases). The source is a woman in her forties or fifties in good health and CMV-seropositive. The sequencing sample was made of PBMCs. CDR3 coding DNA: TGTGCCAGCAGCTTAGGGACACACTTCTCTGGAAACACCATATATTTT. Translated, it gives CASSLGTHFSGNTIYF.